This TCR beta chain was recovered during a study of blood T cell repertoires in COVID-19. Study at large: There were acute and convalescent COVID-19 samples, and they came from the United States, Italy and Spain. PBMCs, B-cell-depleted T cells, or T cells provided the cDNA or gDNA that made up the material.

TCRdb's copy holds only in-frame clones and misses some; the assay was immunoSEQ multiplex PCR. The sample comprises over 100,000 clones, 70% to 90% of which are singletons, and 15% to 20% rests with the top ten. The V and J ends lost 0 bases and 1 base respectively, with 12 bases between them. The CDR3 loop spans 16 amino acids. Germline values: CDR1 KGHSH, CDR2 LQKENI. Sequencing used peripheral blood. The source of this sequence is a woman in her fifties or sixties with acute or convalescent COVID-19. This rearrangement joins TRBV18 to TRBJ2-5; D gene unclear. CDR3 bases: TGTGCCAGCTCACCACCGGTGGTCCACTCCCAAGAGACCCAGTACTTC. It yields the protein CASSPPVVHSQETQYF.